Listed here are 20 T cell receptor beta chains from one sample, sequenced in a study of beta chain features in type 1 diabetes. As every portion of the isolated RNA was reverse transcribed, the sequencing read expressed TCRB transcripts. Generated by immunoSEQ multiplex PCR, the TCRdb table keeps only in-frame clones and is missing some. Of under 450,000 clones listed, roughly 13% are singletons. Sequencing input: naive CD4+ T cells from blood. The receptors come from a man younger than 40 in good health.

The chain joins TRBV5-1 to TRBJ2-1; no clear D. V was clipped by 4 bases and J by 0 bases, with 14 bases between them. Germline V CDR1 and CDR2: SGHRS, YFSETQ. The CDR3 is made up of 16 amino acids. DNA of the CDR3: TGCGCCAGCAGCCCCACTTCGGGCGTCTCCTACAATGAGCAGTTCTTC. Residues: CASSPTSGVSYNEQFF.

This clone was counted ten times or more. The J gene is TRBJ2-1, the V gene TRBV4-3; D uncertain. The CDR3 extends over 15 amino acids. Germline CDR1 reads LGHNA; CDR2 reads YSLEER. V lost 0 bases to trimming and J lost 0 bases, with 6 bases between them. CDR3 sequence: CASSQDGFSYNEQFF. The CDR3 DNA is TGCGCCAGCAGCCAAGACGGTTTCTCCTACAATGAGCAGTTCTTC.

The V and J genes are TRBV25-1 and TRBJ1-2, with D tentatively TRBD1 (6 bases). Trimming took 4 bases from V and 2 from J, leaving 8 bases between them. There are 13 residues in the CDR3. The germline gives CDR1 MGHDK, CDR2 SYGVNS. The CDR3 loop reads CASSATGNYGYTF. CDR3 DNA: TGTGCCAGCAGTGCCACAGGGAACTATGGCTACACCTTC.

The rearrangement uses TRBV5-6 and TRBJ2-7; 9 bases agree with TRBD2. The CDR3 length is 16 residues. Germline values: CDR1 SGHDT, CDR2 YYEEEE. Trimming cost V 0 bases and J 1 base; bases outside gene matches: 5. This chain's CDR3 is CASSLVSGRLSYEQYV. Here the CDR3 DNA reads TGTGCCAGCAGCTTGGTGAGCGGGAGGCTTTCCTACGAGCAGTACGTC.

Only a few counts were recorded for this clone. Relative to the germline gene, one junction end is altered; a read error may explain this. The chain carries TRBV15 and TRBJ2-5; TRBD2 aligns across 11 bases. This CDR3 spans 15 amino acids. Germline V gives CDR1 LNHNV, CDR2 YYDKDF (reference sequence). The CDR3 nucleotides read TGTGCCACCAGCAGAGACCCAGGACTAGCGGGCGAGGCAGACTTC. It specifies CATSRDPGLAGEADF.

CDR3 in DNA: TGTGCCAGCAGCCCCTTAGACATTCAGTACTTC. Protein sequence: CASSPLDIQYF. The chain employs TRBV7-2 and TRBJ2-4; unclear D gene. Per germline, CDR1 SGHTA and CDR2 FQGNSA. Trimming cost V 5 bases and J 8 bases, with 7 bases left between them. The CDR3 is made up of 11 amino acids.

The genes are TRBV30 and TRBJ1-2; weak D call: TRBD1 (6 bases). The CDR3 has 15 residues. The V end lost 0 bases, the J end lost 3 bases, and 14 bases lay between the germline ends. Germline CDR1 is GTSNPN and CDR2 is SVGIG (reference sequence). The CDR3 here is CAWSVRRKGDYGYTF. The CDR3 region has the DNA TGTGCCTGGAGTGTACGTAGAAAGGGGGACTATGGCTACACCTTC.

This CDR3 reads CASSPRTSGISYNEQFF. The CDR3 coding sequence is TGTGCCAGCTCACCACGGACTAGCGGCATCTCCTACAATGAGCAGTTCTTC. This chain joins TRBV18 and TRBJ2-1, with 10 bases lining up with TRBD2. Germline lookup yields CDR1 KGHSH and CDR2 LQKENI. CDR3 length: 17 amino acids. V lost 1 base, J lost 0 bases, and 3 bases stayed unmatched.

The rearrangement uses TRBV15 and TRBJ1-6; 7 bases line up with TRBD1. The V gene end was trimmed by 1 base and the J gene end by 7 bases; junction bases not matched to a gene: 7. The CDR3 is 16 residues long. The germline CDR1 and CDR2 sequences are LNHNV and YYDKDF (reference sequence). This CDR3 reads CATSRATGASNSPLHF. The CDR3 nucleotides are TGTGCCACCAGCAGAGCTACAGGGGCGTCGAATTCACCCCTCCACTTT.

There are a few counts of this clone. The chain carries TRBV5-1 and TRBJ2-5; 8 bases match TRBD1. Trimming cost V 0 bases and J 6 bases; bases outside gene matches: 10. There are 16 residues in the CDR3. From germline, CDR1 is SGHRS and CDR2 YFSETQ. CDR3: CASSLVRDRRTQTQYF. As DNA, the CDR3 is TGCGCCAGCAGCTTGGTCCGGGACAGGCGAACCCAGACCCAGTACTTC.

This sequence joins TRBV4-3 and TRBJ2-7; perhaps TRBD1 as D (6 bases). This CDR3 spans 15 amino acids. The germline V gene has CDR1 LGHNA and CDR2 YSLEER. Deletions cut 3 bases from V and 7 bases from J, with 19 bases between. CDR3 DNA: TGCGCCAGCAGCCACCTACAGGGCCCCACGGGTGAGCAGTACTTC. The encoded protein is CASSHLQGPTGEQYF.

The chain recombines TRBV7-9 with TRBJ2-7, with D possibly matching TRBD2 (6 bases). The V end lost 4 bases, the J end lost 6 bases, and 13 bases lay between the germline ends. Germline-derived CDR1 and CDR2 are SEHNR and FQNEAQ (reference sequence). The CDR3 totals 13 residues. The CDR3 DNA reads TGTGCCAGCAGCTCTCTCCCAGCGGGCGAGCAGTACTTC. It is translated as CASSSLPAGEQYF.

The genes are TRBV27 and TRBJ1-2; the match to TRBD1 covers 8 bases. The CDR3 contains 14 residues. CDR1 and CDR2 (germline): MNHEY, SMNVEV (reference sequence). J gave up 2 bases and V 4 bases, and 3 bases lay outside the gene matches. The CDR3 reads CASSWRTGNYGYTF. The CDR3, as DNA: TGTGCCAGCAGTTGGCGGACAGGGAACTATGGCTACACCTTC.

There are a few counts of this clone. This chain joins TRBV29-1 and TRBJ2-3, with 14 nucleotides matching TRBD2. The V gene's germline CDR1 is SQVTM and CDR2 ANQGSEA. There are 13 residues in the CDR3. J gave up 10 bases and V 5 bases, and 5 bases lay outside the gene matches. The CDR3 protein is CSVLTSGGAAQYF. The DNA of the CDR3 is TGCAGCGTTTTGACTAGCGGGGGGGCGGCGCAGTATTTT.

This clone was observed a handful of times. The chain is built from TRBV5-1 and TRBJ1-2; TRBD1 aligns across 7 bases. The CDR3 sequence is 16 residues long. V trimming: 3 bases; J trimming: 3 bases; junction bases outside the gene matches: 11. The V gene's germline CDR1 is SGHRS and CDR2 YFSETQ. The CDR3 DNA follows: TGCGCCAGCAGCTACAACCGCGGGACAGAATACTATGGCTACACCTTC. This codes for CASSYNRGTEYYGYTF.

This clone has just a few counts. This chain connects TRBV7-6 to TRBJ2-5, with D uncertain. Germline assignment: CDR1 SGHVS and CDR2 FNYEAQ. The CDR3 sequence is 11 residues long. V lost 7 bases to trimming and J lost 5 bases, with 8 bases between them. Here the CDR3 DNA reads TGTGCCAGCACTGTGGGGGAGACCCAGTACTTC. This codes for CASTVGETQYF.

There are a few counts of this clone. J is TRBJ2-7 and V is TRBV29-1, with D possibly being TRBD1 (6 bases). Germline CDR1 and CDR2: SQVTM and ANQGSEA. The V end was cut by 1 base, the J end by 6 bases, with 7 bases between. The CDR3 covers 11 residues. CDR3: CSVEGGREQYF. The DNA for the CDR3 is TGCAGCGTTGAAGGGGGGCGCGAGCAGTACTTC.

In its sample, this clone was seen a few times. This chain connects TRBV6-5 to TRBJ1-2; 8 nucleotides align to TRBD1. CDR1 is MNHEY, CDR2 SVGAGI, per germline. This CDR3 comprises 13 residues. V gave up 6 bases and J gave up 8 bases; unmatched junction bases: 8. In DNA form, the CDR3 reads TGTGCCAGCAGCCGGACAGGGCCTTCGGGCTACACCTTC. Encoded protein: CASSRTGPSGYTF.

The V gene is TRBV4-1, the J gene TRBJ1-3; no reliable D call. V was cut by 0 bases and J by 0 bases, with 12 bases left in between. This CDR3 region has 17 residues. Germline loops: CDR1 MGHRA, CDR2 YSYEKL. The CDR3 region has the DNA TGCGCCAGCAGCCAAGAGGAAGGTCGGGCCTCTGGAAACACCATATATTTT. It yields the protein CASSQEEGRASGNTIYF.

In DNA, the CDR3 is TGCAGCGTCGGACAGGAGGGGATCTGGAACACTGAAGCTTTCTTT. Translation gives CSVGQEGIWNTEAFF. This chain links TRBV29-1 with TRBJ1-1; 7 nucleotides line up with TRBD1. Trimming took 6 bases from V and 1 from J; bases not matched to a gene: 11. The CDR3 loop spans 15 amino acids. In germline, CDR1 is SQVTM, CDR2 ANQGSEA.